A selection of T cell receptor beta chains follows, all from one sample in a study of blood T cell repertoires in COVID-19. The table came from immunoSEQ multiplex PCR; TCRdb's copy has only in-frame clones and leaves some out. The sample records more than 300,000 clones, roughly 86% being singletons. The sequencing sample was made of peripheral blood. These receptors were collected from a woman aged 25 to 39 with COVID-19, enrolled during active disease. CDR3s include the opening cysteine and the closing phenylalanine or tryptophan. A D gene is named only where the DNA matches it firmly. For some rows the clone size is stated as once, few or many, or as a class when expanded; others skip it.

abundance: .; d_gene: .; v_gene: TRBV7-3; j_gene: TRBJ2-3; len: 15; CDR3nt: TGTGCCAGCAGCTTAACGGGCCAGCGCGGGGATACGCAGTATTTT; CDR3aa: CASSLTGQRGDTQYF
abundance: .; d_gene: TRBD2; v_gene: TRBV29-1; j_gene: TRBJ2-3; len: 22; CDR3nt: TGCAGCGTTGAAGTTCAGGGCAAAATCGGGACTAGGGCGGGATGGGGCGCAGATACGCAGTATTTT; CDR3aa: CSVEVQGKIGTRAGWGADTQYF
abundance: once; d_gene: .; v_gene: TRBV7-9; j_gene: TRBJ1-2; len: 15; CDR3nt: TGTGCCAGCAGCTTAGTTCCCCAGGGGTACTATGGCTACACCTTC; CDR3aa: CASSLVPQGYYGYTF
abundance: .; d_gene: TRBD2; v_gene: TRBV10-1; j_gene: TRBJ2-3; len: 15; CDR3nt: TGCGCCAGCAGTGATCGACTAGCGGGAGCAGATACGCAGTATTTT; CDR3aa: CASSDRLAGADTQYF
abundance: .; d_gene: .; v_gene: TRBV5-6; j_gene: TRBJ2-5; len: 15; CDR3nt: TGTGCCAGCAGCTTGGGGGCAGGAACGGTAGAGACCCAGTACTTC; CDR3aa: CASSLGAGTVETQYF
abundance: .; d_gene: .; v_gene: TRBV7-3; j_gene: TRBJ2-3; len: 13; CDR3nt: TGTGCCAGCAGCTTAGGAGCCACAGATACGCAGTATTTT; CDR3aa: CASSLGATDTQYF
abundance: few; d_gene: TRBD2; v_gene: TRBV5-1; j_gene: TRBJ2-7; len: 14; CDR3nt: TGCGCCAGCAGCTTGGGTAGCGGGAGGACCGAGCAGTACTTC; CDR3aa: CASSLGSGRTEQYF
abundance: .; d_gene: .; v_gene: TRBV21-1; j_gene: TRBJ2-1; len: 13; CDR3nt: TGTGCCAGCAGATTGAGCGGGGGTAATGAGCAGTTCTTC; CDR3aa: CASRLSGGNEQFF
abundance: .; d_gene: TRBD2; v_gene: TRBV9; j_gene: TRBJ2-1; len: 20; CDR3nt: TGTGCCAGCAGCGTAGGAGAAGGGGTTACTAGCGGGAGAACATACAATGAGCAGTTCTTC; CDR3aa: CASSVGEGVTSGRTYNEQFF
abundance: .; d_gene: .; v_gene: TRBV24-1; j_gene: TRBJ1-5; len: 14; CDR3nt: TGTGCCACCAGTGCCGCGAGCACCAATCAGCCCCAGCATTTT; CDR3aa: CATSAASTNQPQHF
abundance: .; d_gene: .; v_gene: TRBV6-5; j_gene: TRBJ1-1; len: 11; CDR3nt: TGTGCCAGCAGAACTAACACTGAAGCTTTCTTT; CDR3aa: CASRTNTEAFF
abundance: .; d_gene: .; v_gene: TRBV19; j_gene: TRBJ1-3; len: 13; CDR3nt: TGTGCCAGTAGGGAGGGGCACGGAAACACCATATATTTT; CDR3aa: CASREGHGNTIYF
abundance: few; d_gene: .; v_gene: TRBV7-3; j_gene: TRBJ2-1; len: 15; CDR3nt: TGTGCCAGCAGCCCCGCCGGGGGACTCCACAATGAGCAGTTCTTC; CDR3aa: CASSPAGGLHNEQFF
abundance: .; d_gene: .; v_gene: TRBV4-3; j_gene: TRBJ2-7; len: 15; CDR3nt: TGCGCCAGCAGCCAAGGAAGCGTGGGAGCCTACGAGCAGTACTTC; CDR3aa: CASSQGSVGAYEQYF
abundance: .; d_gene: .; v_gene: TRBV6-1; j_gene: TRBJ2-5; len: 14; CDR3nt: TGTGCCAGCAGTGAAGCTTGGCGGGGAGGAACCCAGTACTTC; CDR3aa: CASSEAWRGGTQYF
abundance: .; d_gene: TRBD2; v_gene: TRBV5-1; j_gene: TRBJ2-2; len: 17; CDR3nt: TGCGCCAGCAGCTTGGAAATTACGAGCGGGATCACCGGGGAGCTGTTTTTT; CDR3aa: CASSLEITSGITGELFF
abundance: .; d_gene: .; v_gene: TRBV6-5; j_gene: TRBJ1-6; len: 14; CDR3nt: TGTGCCAGCAGTTCGGGACAAGGGAATTCACCCCTCCACTTT; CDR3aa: CASSSGQGNSPLHF
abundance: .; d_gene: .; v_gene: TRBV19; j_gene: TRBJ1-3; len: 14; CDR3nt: TGTGCCAGTAGTATTCAGGGGACTGGAAACACCATATATTTT; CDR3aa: CASSIQGTGNTIYF
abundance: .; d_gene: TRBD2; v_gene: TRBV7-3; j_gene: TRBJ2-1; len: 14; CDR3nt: TGTGCCAGCAGTACTAGCGGGGGCTACAATGAGCAGTTCTTC; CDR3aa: CASSTSGGYNEQFF
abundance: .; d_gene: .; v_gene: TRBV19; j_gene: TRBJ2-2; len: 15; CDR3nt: TGTGCCAGTAGTATTCAGGGGGGAGCGGCCGGGGAGCTGTTTTTT; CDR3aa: CASSIQGGAAGELFF
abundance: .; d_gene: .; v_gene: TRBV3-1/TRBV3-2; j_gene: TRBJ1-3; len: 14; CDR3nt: TGTGCCAGCACCCCGCCTTCAGGGGCTGACACCATATATTTT; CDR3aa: CASTPPSGADTIYF
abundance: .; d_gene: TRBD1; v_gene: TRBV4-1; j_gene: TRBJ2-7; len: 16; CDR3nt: TGCGCCAGCAGCCAAGACCCGGGACAGGGAAACCACGAGCAGTACTTC; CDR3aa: CASSQDPGQGNHEQYF
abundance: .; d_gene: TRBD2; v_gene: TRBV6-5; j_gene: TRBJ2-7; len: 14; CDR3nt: TGTGCCAGCAGTTACGGCGGGAGTTTCAACGAGCAGTACTTC; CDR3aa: CASSYGGSFNEQYF
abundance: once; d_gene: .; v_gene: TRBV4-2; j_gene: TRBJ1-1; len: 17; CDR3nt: TGTGCCAGCAGCCAAGAGGGGACTGGGGGGGGCCTCGGTGAAGCTTTCTTT; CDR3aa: CASSQEGTGGGLGEAFF
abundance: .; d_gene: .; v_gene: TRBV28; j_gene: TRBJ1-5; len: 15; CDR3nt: TGTGCCAGCAGTTTGGGGAGAAATAGCAATCAGCCCCAGCATTTT; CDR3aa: CASSLGRNSNQPQHF
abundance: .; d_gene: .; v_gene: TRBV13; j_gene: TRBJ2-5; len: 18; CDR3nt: TGTGCCAGCAGCTTCACCAAGAGGCCCCTGGACTACCAAGAGACCCAGTACTTC; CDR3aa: CASSFTKRPLDYQETQYF
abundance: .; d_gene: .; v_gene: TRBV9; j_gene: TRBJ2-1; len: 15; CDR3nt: TGTGCCAGCAGCGCTGAAGGGACTCCTCAAGGTGAGCAGTTCTTC; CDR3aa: CASSAEGTPQGEQFF
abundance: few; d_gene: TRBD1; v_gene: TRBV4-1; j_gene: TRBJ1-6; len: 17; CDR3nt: TGCGCCAGCAGCCAAGAGGTCTCCGGGACAGTCAATTCACCCCTCCACTTT; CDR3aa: CASSQEVSGTVNSPLHF
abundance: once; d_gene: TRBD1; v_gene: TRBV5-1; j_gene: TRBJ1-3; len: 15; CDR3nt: TGCGCCAGCAGCTTGGATGGGGACAGCGGAAACACCATATATTTT; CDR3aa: CASSLDGDSGNTIYF
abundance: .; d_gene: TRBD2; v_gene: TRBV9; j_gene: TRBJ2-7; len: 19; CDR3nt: TGTGCCAGCAGCGCAGGACTAGCGGGAGGGACTACTTTCCCGTACGAGCAGTACTTC; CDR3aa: CASSAGLAGGTTFPYEQYF
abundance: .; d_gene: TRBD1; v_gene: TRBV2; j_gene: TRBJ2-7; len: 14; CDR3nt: TGTGCCAGCAGTGTTGTGGGACAGGATGACGAGCAGTACTTC; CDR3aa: CASSVVGQDDEQYF
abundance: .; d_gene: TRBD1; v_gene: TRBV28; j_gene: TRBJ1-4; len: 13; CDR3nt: TGTGCCAGCCAGGACAGGGCACAGGAAAAACTGTTTTTT; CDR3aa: CASQDRAQEKLFF
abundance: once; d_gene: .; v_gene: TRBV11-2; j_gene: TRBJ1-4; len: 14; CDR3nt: TGTGCCAGCACCAGAGGTCCAGTCAATGAAAAACTGTTTTTT; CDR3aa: CASTRGPVNEKLFF
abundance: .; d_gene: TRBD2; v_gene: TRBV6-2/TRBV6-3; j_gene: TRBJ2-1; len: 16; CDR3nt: TGTGCCAGCAGTTACGGAGGCGGGAGGGCGCGGAATGAGCAGTTCTTC; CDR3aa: CASSYGGGRARNEQFF
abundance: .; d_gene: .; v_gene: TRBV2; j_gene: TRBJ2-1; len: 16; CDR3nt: TGTGCCAGCAGTCTTAAAAGCGGATGGTCCTACAATGAGCAGTTCTTC; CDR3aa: CASSLKSGWSYNEQFF
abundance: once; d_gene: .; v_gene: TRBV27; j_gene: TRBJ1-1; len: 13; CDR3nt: TGTGCCAGCAGTTTCCGGTGGAACACTGAAGCTTTCTTT; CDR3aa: CASSFRWNTEAFF
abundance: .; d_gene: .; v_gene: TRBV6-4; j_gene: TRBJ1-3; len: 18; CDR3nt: TGTGCCAGCATCGATGGTCTGGCGGGGAGTTACTCTGGAAACACCATATATTTT; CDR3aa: CASIDGLAGSYSGNTIYF
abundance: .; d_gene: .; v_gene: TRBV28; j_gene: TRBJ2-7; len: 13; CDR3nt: TGTGCCAGCAGTCTCAATCACCGAGACGAGCAGTACTTC; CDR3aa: CASSLNHRDEQYF
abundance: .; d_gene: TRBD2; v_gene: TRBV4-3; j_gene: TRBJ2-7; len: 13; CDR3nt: TGCGCCAGCAGCACCTTCGGGGGGGGTGAGCAGTACTTC; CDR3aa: CASSTFGGGEQYF
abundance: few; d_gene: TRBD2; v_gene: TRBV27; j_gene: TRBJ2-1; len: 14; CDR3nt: TGTGCCAGCAGTTCACCGGGACTAGCGGGGCGGCAGTTCTTC; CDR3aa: CASSSPGLAGRQFF
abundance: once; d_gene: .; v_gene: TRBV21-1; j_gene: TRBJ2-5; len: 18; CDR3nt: TGTGCCAGCAGCAAGTGGGACAGGGAAATTTGGATCGGGGAGACCCAGTACTTC; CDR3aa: CASSKWDREIWIGETQYF
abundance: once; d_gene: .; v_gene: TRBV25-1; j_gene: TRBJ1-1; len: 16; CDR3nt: TGTGCCAGCAGTGAATCCCTTCAGGTGGCGAACACTGAAGCTTTCTTT; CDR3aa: CASSESLQVANTEAFF
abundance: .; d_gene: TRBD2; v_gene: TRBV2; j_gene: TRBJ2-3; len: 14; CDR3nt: TGTGCCAGCAGTGAAATAGCGGGAGCAGATACGCAGTATTTT; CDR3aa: CASSEIAGADTQYF
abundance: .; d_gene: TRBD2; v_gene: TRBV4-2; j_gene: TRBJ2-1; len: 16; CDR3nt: TGTGCCAGCAGCCCAGAAGTCAGCGGGGTAAACAATGAGCAGTTCTTC; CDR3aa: CASSPEVSGVNNEQFF